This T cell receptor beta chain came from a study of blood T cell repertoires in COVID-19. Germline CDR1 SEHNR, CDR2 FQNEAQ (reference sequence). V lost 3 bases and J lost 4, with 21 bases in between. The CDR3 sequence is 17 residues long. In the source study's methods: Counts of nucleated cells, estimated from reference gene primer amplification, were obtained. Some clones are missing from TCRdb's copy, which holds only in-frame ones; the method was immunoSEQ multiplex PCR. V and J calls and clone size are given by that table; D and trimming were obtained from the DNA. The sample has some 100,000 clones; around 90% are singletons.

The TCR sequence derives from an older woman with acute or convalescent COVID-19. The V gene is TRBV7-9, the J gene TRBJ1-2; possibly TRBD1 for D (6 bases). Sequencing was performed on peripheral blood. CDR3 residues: CASSLSPAGGFSYGYTF. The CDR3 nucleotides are TGTGCCAGCAGCTTGAGCCCCGCGGGGGGCTTTTCCTATGGCTACACCTTC.